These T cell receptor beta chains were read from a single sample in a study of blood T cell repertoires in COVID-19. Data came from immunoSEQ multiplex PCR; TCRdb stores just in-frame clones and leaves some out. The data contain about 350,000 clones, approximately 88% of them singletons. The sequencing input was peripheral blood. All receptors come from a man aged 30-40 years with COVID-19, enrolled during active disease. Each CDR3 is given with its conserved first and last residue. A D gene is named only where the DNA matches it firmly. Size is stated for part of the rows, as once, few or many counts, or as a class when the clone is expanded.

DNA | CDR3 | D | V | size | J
TGTGCCGCCCGGAGGACAGACACCTACGAGCAGTACTTC | CAARRTDTYEQYF | - | TRBV10-3 | - | TRBJ2-7
TGTGCCAGCAGTTACCCCACCGCCGGGACAGGGGGACCCACAGATACGCAGTATTTT | CASSYPTAGTGGPTDTQYF | TRBD1 | TRBV6-2/TRBV6-3 | - | TRBJ2-3
TGTGCCATCAGTGAGTCTGGGGCCTCCTACGAGCAGTACTTC | CAISESGASYEQYF | - | TRBV10-3 | - | TRBJ2-7
TGTGCCTGGAGTGAAACCCCGGGACAGTGGGTTGAAAAACTGTTTTTT | CAWSETPGQWVEKLFF | TRBD1 | TRBV30 | - | TRBJ1-4
TGTGCCAGCAGACGGACAGGGAGCTCCTACAATGAGCAGTTCTTC | CASRRTGSSYNEQFF | TRBD1 | TRBV6-5 | - | TRBJ2-1
TGTGCCAGCAGTTACCCCTGGCTAGCGGGGGGGCTCTCTCTATGGAACGAGCAGTTCTTC | CASSYPWLAGGLSLWNEQFF | TRBD2 | TRBV6-2/TRBV6-3 | many | TRBJ2-1
TGTGCCAGCAGCTTAGGGGGGACCTCTGGAAACACCATATATTTT | CASSLGGTSGNTIYF | - | TRBV7-3 | once | TRBJ1-3
TGTGCCAGCAGTTACGGGCTCGACAGGAACTACGAGCAGTACTTC | CASSYGLDRNYEQYF | - | TRBV6-5 | - | TRBJ2-7
TGCGCCAGCAGCTTGGAAGCGTTCGCCTCCTACGAGCAGTACTTC | CASSLEAFASYEQYF | - | TRBV5-1 | - | TRBJ2-7
TGTGCCAGCAGTGACTCAGGGGGAGAGGCCGGCGGGAATGAGCAGTTCTTC | CASSDSGGEAGGNEQFF | TRBD1 | TRBV2 | - | TRBJ2-1
TGTGCCAGCACCCAGGGGTCTGGCTACACCTTC | CASTQGSGYTF | - | TRBV12-3/TRBV12-4 | - | TRBJ1-2
TGTGCCAGCAGCTTAGAGGGGGCCGCTGTGAGGAATGAGCAGTTCTTC | CASSLEGAAVRNEQFF | TRBD1 | TRBV13 | - | TRBJ2-1
TGTGCCAGCTCACCCCCGAGGACAGTCCACACTGAAGCTTTCTTT | CASSPPRTVHTEAFF | - | TRBV18 | - | TRBJ1-1
TGTGCCATCAGCTTCCGACCAGACAGGGGGAGTTTCGATGAGCAGTTCTTC | CAISFRPDRGSFDEQFF | TRBD1 | TRBV10-3 | - | TRBJ2-1
TGTGCCAGCAGTCCGGGACAGGGGGCTCTGCGGGCTTTCTTT | CASSPGQGALRAFF | TRBD1 | TRBV6-5 | - | TRBJ1-1
TGTGCCAGCAGCCCGGAGGTCTACAATGAGCAGTTCTTC | CASSPEVYNEQFF | - | TRBV12-3/TRBV12-4 | - | TRBJ2-1
TGTGCCAGCTCACCTAATAGAGAAGACGAGCAGTACTTC | CASSPNREDEQYF | - | TRBV18 | - | TRBJ2-7
TGTGCCAGCTCACCCCTGGCCCAGATCTATGGCTACACCTTC | CASSPLAQIYGYTF | - | TRBV18 | few | TRBJ1-2
TGTGCCAGTAGTGCAGACAGGGCCCTTAGCACAGATACGCAGTATTTT | CASSADRALSTDTQYF | TRBD1 | TRBV19 | - | TRBJ2-3
TGTGCCAGCAGCCAAGACACAGGAGTCCTGGGGAAACTGTTTTTT | CASSQDTGVLGKLFF | - | TRBV3-1/TRBV3-2 | once | TRBJ1-4
TGTGCCAGCAGCTTAGCGCTCACGGGAACCATACAAACAGATACGCAGTATTTT | CASSLALTGTIQTDTQYF | - | TRBV7-8 | - | TRBJ2-3
TGTGCCAGCAGTTACCTACAGGGATACGGCTACACCTTC | CASSYLQGYGYTF | - | TRBV6-5 | - | TRBJ1-2
TGCGCCAGCAGCAACACAGGGTTTGGCACTGAAGCTTTCTTT | CASSNTGFGTEAFF | - | TRBV4-3 | - | TRBJ1-1
TGTGCCAGCAGTTTTCCCCACGCGGGTGAGCAGTACTTC | CASSFPHAGEQYF | - | TRBV5-4 | - | TRBJ2-7
TGTGCCAGCAGCTCACCAACAGGGTTTAACCGCACCTACGAGCAGTACTTC | CASSSPTGFNRTYEQYF | - | TRBV5-4 | - | TRBJ2-7
TGTGCCAGCAGTTTAATGGGGGGAAACATTCAGTACTTC | CASSLMGGNIQYF | - | TRBV12-3/TRBV12-4 | - | TRBJ2-4
TGTGCCAGCAACAGCCCAGGGGGGAATGAAAAACTGTTTTTT | CASNSPGGNEKLFF | TRBD1 | TRBV6-6 | - | TRBJ1-4
TGTGCCAGCAGTGAAACAGGGGGCTCGGGGAACACTGAAGCTTTCTTT | CASSETGGSGNTEAFF | TRBD1 | TRBV6-1 | - | TRBJ1-1
TGTGCCAGCAGATTAGTGGGACAGAAAAATTCACCCCTCCACTTT | CASRLVGQKNSPLHF | TRBD1 | TRBV6-5 | - | TRBJ1-6
TGTGCCAGCAGCAACAGGGGATGGGGTGAGCAGTTCTTC | CASSNRGWGEQFF | TRBD1 | TRBV7-9 | - | TRBJ2-1
TGTGCCAGCAGCCAAGGGACTAGCGGAGGCTACGAGCAGTACTTC | CASSQGTSGGYEQYF | TRBD2 | TRBV7-3 | - | TRBJ2-7
TGCGCCAGCAGCACCGGACAGGGAGAAGCCTACGAGCAGTACTTC | CASSTGQGEAYEQYF | TRBD1 | TRBV4-1 | - | TRBJ2-7
TGTGCCAGCAGTTTAAGCTTTCAGCCCCAGCATTTT | CASSLSFQPQHF | - | TRBV28 | - | TRBJ1-5
TGTGCCACCAGCAGAGAGAGGGACTATAGCAATCAGCCCCAGCATTTT | CATSRERDYSNQPQHF | - | TRBV15 | - | TRBJ1-5
TGCGCCAGCAGACGACGGACAGGACAGGAAATGGAGACCCAGTACTTC | CASRRRTGQEMETQYF | TRBD1 | TRBV5-1 | - | TRBJ2-5
TGTGCCAGTACCCTTTATACTGAAGCTTTCTTT | CASTLYTEAFF | - | TRBV19 | once | TRBJ1-1
TGTGCCAGCAGCCAAATACTAGTCAATGAGCAGTTCTTC | CASSQILVNEQFF | - | TRBV3-1/TRBV3-2 | - | TRBJ2-1
TGTGCCAGCAGCCTAAGTTCCGTTTCCTACGAGCAGTACTTC | CASSLSSVSYEQYF | - | TRBV28 | - | TRBJ2-7
TGCGCCAGCAGCTTACCCCCCGGGACAGGGATGGATGAGCAGTTCTTC | CASSLPPGTGMDEQFF | TRBD1 | TRBV5-1 | - | TRBJ2-1
TGTGCCAGCAGCCAATATGTGAGAGGGGGGGGCGCAGATACGCAGTATTTT | CASSQYVRGGGADTQYF | - | TRBV3-1/TRBV3-2 | few | TRBJ2-3
TGTGCCAGCAGCGCAGCACTAGCGGGGGGCACAGATACGCAGTATTTT | CASSAALAGGTDTQYF | TRBD2 | TRBV11-2 | - | TRBJ2-3
TGTGCCACCAGCAGGGACAGTTTGAACACTGAAGCTTTCTTT | CATSRDSLNTEAFF | - | TRBV15 | - | TRBJ1-1
TGTGCCAGCAGCGTAGGCCCTCGACAGGGTGGGCGAGATGAGCAGTTCTTC | CASSVGPRQGGRDEQFF | TRBD1 | TRBV9 | - | TRBJ2-1
TGTGCCAGCAGTTTCGGACAGGGGTATTACAACGAGCAGTACTTC | CASSFGQGYYNEQYF | TRBD1 | TRBV28 | - | TRBJ2-7
TGTGCCAGCACCCCGGGAGGAAGCACAGATACGCAGTATTTT | CASTPGGSTDTQYF | TRBD2 | TRBV27 | - | TRBJ2-3
TGCGCCAGCAGCCAAGGTACAGGGGGTAGGACAAATGAGCAGTTCTTC | CASSQGTGGRTNEQFF | TRBD1 | TRBV4-3 | - | TRBJ2-1
TGTGCCAGCAGTCCCTATCGCGGCTATGGCTACACCTTC | CASSPYRGYGYTF | - | TRBV12-3/TRBV12-4 | - | TRBJ1-2
TGTGCCAGCAGCCCCTCGGGGTCAGGAGGTCAGCCCCAGCATTTT | CASSPSGSGGQPQHF | - | TRBV7-9 | - | TRBJ1-5
TGTGCCAGCAGCTTTACTAGCGGCGGCACCGGGGAGCTGTTTTTT | CASSFTSGGTGELFF | TRBD2 | TRBV7-2 | - | TRBJ2-2